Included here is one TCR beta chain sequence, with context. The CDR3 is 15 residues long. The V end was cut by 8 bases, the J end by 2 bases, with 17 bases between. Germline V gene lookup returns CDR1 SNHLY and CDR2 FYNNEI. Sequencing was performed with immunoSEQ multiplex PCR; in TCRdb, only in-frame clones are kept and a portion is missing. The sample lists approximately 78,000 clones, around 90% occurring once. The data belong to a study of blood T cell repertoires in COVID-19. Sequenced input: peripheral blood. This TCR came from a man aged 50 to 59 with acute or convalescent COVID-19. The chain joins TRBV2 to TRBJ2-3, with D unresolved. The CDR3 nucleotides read TGTGCCAGCGCGCTTGCTCCTTCACCCACAGATACGCAGTATTTT. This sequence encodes CASALAPSPTDTQYF.